This T cell receptor beta chain came from a study of shared clonotypes between healthy human individuals (dated by TCRdb to about 2020). Notes on the research overall: A few men and a couple of women, aged 18 to 49 years, made up the cohort. For each donor, CD4 naive and CD4 memory were each run on three plates, CD8 naive on two plates, and CD8 memory on one plate. To estimate repertoire size and how much clonotype sharing occurs between individuals, the study deeply sequenced the blood TCR repertoires of several healthy adults. Different laboratories and diverse techniques were used to prepare libraries and sequence TCR repertoires, to increase sequencing depth and limit assay-specific biases. Each donor's leukapheresis produced roughly between roughly 0.85 and 9.5 billion PBMCs. Study-wide findings and limitations: The small number of donors limited the genetic and exposure-history diversity represented. Roughly 5.2% of naive CD4, 3.5% of naive CD8, 2% to 2.5% of memory CD4, and less than 0.45% of memory CD8 clonotypes were shared across four donors. Pairwise subsampling led to the expectation that sequencing depth would affect the degree of clonotype sharing among donors. Even with the large sequencing depth, rarefaction of the sorted-subset datasets indicated that sequencing was incomplete. Naive subsets generally had larger estimated clonotype richness than memory subsets. Only blood was sampled, and tissue TCR repertoires likely differ from those in blood. Compared with non-shared clonotypes, clonotypes shared by all four sorted-subset donors had higher generation probabilities.

Worth noting for this clone: Its antigen is currently not known. No base qualities exist here, and no much larger clone lies one base off it.

Using the deep immunoSEQ assay, TCR CDR3 regions were amplified from genomic DNA by multiplex PCR. Genomic DNA extracted from each cell subset was distributed evenly over all wells of several immunoSEQ 96-well plates, and each plate served as one replicate. Each replicate PCR for sorted subsets received about 210 ng genomic DNA, equal to tens of thousands of T cell genomes. Purified libraries were measured with a Qubit 3.0 fluorometer, size-checked on a Bioanalyzer 2100, and measured again with the KAPA Library Quantification kit. Every immunoSEQ 96-well plate was sequenced on a dedicated single-read 150-cycle Illumina NextSeq 550 flow cell. From the authors' description of their analysis: Because only junctional sequences without quality scores were contained in the immunoSEQ output, filtering matching that applied to full-length reads could not be performed. Sequences were annotated with PyIR, a Python wrapper for IgBLAST v1.9, and V/J genes and CDR3 were assigned using IMGT germline references. Reads were filtered out if the reads had weak V/J assignments (E-value above 1e-6), no CDR3, stop codons, out-of-frame junctions, or ambiguous translated residues. A V3J clonotype was defined by an identical inferred V gene, J gene, and CDR3 amino acid sequence. To compute the percentage overlap between repertoires, the number of shared unique clonotypes was divided by the size of the smaller repertoire. RTK rarefaction, the Chao1 estimator, and Recon v2.1 estimates of unobserved clonotypes were used to assess repertoire richness. OLGA was used to compute generation probabilities for all TCRbeta clonotypes that the gDNA method yielded from a handful of donors. Drawn from immuneACCESS, this table holds only the in-frame rearrangements with V and J called that TCRdb kept. Clones are partly lost; checked studies trace under half to an unresolved V gene and leave the rest unexplained. V, J and clone size derive from that table, while D and trimming were established from the DNA sequence. This sample comprises about 960,000 clones, around three quarters of them detected only once. Together, the top ten hold about 1.5% of the sample.

Donors were healthy HIV-negative adults with no recently reported acute infections or vaccinations. Only Caucasian adults living in Nashville, Tennessee, USA were represented among the donors. CD4+ T cells were enriched through magnetic negative selection, after which naive cells were positively selected on CD45RA and the remaining negative fraction served as the memory subset. Blood was collected by leukapheresis, and PBMCs were isolated by Ficoll-Histopaque density gradient centrifugation and then cryopreserved in liquid nitrogen vapor phase. Analytical flow cytometry was used to check the purity and quantity of each magnetically sorted T cell population. Genomic DNA was isolated from each sorted fraction and quantified by UV absorbance on a Nanodrop 2000c. V gives up 0 bases and J gives up 0 bases, and the segment between their germline ends measures 17 bases. Measured from the cysteine to the phenylalanine, the CDR3 is 18 residues long. The sequence is cut down to CDR3 DNA, 54 bases in frame from base 1. The germline V gene (reference sequence) gives CDR1 as SGHNT and CDR2 as YYREEE.

The clonotype originates from a man aged 18 to 30 in good health. Sequencing used memory CD4+ T cells sorted from blood. The sample's cell subset or site label is to be understood as: CD45RA-negative fraction. The sequence links TRBV5-4 to TRBJ2-3, with the D gene too uncertain to name. The CDR3 reads CASSLAPLNAPSTDTQYF. The nucleotide sequence is given as TGTGCCAGCAGCTTGGCCCCACTCAATGCCCCTAGCACAGATACGCAGTATTTT.